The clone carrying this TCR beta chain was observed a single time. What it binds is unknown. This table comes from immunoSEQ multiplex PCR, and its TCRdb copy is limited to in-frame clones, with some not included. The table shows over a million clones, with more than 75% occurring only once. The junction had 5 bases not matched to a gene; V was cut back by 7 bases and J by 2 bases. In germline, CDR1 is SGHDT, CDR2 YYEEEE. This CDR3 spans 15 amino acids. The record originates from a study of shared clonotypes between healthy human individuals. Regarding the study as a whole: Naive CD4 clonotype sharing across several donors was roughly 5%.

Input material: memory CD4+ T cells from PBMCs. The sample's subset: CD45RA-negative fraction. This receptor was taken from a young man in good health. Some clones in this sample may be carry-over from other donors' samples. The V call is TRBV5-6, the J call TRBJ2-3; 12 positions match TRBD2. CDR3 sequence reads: CASDTSGRPTDTQYF. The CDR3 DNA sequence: TGTGCCAGCGATACTAGCGGGAGGCCCACAGATACGCAGTATTTT.